This T cell receptor beta chain was recovered during a study of T-cell memory formation after mild COVID-19. Study background: In these data, TCR clusters were largely donor specific.

The CDR3 loop spans 18 amino acids. Germline trimming cut 3 bases from V and 2 bases from J; bases unmatched to any gene: 11. Germline CDR1 KGHDR, CDR2 SFDVKD. Whole-study findings and limits: Cross-reactive memory apparently joined, as some responding clones appeared in pre-infection memory. Day 15 to 85 contracting clones showed balanced CD4/CD8; day 15 to 37 expanders favored CD4+. Mostly located in CM and EM were contracting CD4+ clones, with contracting CD8+ clones located in EMRA.

Points on this clonotype: Its antigen is not identified.

TCRdb itself ran the 5' RACE reads through MiXCR, one entry per CDR3 protein. This table holds hundreds of thousands of distinct CDR3 sequences, roughly a fifth found once. Sequenced input: PBMCs or a T cell subset sorted from them (not recorded which). The chain employs TRBV24-1 and TRBJ2-2, with 7 bases identical to TRBD1. The sequence came from an adult woman who had mild COVID-19 (a few samples of this study predate the infection). Cell type and time point are not known. The CDR3 loop reads CATSDTPSTGLNTGELFF. The CDR3 DNA reads as TGTGCCACCAGTGATACCCCCTCGACAGGGCTCAACACCGGGGAGCTGTTTTTT.